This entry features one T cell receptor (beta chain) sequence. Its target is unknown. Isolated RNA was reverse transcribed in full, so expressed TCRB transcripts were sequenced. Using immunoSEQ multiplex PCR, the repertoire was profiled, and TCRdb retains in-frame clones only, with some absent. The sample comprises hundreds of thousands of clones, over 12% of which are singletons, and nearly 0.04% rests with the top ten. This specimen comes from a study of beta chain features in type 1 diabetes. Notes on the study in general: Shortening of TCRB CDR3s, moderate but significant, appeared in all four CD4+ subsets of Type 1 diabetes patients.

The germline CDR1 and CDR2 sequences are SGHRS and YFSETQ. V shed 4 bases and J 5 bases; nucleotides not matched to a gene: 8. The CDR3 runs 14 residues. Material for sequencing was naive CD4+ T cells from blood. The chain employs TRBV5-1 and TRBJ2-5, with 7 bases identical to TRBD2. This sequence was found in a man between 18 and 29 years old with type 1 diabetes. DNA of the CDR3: TGCGCCAGCAGCCCCGGGACTATAAGTGAGACCCAGTACTTC. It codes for CASSPGTISETQYF. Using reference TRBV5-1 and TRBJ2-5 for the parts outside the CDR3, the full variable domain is KAGVTQTPRYLIKTRGQQVTLSCSPISGHRSVSWYQQTPGQGLQFLFEYFSETQRNKGNFPGRFSGRQFSNSRSEMNVSTLELGDSALYLCASSPGTISETQYFGPGTRLLVL.